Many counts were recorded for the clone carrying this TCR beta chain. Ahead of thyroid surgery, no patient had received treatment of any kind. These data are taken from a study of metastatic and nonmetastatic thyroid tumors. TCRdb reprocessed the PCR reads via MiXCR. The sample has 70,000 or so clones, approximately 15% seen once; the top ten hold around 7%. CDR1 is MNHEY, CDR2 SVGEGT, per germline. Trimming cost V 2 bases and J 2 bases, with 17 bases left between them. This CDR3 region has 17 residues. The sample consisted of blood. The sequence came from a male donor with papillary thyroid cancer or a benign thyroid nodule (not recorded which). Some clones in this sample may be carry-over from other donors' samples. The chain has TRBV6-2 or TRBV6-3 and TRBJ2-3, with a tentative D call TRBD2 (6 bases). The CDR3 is CASSYNLREVSTDTQYF. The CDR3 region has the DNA TGTGCCAGCAGTTACAATTTGAGGGAGGTTTCCACAGATACGCAGTATTTT.